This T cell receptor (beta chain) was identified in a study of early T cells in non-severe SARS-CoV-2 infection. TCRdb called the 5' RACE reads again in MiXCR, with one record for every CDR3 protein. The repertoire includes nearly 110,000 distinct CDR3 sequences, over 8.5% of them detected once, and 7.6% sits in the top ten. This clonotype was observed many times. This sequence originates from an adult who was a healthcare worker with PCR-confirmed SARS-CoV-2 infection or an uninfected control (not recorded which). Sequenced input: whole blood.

This CDR3 is CASSNSRETQYF. CDR3 nucleotides: TGTGCCAGCAGTAACAGCAGAGAGACCCAGTACTTC. The chain couples TRBV28 to TRBJ2-5; D is undetermined. Germline V gene lookup returns CDR1 MDHEN and CDR2 SYDVKM. V lost 5 bases to trimming and J lost 4 bases, with 8 bases between them. The CDR3 has 12 residues.